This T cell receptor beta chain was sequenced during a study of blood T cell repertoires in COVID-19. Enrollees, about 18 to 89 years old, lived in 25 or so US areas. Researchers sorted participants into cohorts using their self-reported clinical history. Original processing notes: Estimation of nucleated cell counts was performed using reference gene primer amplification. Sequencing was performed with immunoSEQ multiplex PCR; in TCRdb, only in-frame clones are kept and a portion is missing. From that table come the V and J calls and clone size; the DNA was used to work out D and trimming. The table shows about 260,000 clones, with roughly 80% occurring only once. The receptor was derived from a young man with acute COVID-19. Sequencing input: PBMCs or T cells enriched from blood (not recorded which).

CDR3 coding DNA: TGTGCCAGCAGTAACTCCGGGACAGGAAGGACCGGGGAGCTGTTTTTT. Protein sequence: CASSNSGTGRTGELFF. The chain couples TRBV2 to TRBJ2-2; 8 bases fit TRBD1. The trim removed 5 bases at V and 5 bases at J, leaving 10 bases unmatched. This CDR3 comprises 16 residues. Germline assignment: CDR1 SNHLY and CDR2 FYNNEI.